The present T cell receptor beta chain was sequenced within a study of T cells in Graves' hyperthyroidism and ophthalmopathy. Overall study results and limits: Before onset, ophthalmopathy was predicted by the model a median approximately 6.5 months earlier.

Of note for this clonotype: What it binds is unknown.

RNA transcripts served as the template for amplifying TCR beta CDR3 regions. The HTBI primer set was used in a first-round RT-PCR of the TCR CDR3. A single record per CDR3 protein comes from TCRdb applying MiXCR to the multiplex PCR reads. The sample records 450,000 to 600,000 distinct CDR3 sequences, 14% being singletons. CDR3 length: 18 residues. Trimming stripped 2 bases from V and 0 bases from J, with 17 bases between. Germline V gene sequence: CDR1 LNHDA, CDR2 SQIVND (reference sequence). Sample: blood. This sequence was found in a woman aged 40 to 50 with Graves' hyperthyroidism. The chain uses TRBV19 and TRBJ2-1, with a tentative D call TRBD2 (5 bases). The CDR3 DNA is TGTGCCAGTAGTATACCAACCTTTATTGGGAGCTCCTACAATGAGCAGTTCTTC. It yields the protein CASSIPTFIGSSYNEQFF.